A selection of T cell receptor beta chains follows, all from one sample in a study of neoadjuvant anti-PD-1 for oral cavity cancer. Assay used: immunoSEQ multiplex PCR; TCRdb lists only in-frame clones, some missing. Among over 9,500 clones listed, around 60% were seen once. The material was tumor tissue, obtained before nivolumab (anti-PD-1) treatment. The receptors derive from a person between 35 and 79 years old with oral cavity squamous cell carcinoma. Both conserved end residues are part of each CDR3. Fields, in order: D gene, clone size, J gene, V gene, CDR3 protein, CDR3 DNA. D genes are given only for firm matches. Where a row states a size, it is once, few, many or the class of an expanded clone; other rows omit it.

- once TRBJ2-2 TRBV4-1 CASSRSSSPGPYTGELFF TGCGCCAGCAGCCGCTCATCTTCCCCCGGTCCGTACACCGGGGAGCTGTTTTTT
TRBD1 - TRBJ1-1 TRBV5-1 CASSLATGQGFTEAFF TGCGCCAGCAGCTTGGCCACAGGACAGGGGTTCACTGAAGCTTTCTTT
- - TRBJ2-7 TRBV18 CASSIRGPYEQYF TGTGCCAGCTCCATCCGCGGACCCTACGAGCAGTACTTC
- - TRBJ2-7 TRBV5-1 CASSLAVGSYEQYF TGCGCCAGCAGCTTGGCCGTGGGCTCCTACGAGCAGTACTTC
- few TRBJ1-5 TRBV4-1 CASSQAEGFTSNQPQHF TGCGCCAGCAGCCAAGCTGAGGGGTTCACTAGCAATCAGCCCCAGCATTTT
- few TRBJ2-7 TRBV7-9 CASSLDDVPPEQYF TGTGCCAGCAGCTTAGACGACGTGCCTCCAGAGCAGTACTTC
- once TRBJ2-3 TRBV20-1 CSGEKDTQYF TGCAGTGGAGAGAAGGATACGCAGTATTTT
- - TRBJ2-7 TRBV7-9 CASSLRSWAYEQYF TGTGCCAGCAGCCTCCGGTCGTGGGCCTACGAGCAGTACTTC
TRBD2 once TRBJ2-7 TRBV5-6 CASSVAGGSSYEQYF TGTGCCAGCAGCGTAGCGGGAGGGAGTTCCTACGAGCAGTACTTC
- - TRBJ1-1 TRBV15 CATSSQRAVVTEAFF TGTGCCACCAGCAGTCAAAGGGCAGTGGTCACTGAAGCTTTCTTT
TRBD2 - TRBJ2-1 TRBV28 CASSSYSGYSYNEQFF TGTGCCAGCAGTTCTTATAGCGGGTACTCCTACAATGAGCAGTTCTTC
- - TRBJ1-2 TRBV11-2 CASSPGRFYYGYTF TGTGCCAGCAGCCCGGGGAGGTTCTACTATGGCTACACCTTC
- - TRBJ2-3 TRBV9 CASSVGLGASNTQYF TGTGCCAGCAGCGTAGGGCTAGGGGCCTCGAATACGCAGTATTTT
- few TRBJ2-7 TRBV5-1 CASSLGSKFPDEQYF TGCGCCAGCAGCTTGGGATCCAAGTTCCCTGACGAGCAGTACTTC
- few TRBJ1-1 TRBV7-9 CASSSLDAGNTEAFF TGTGCCAGCAGCTCCCTTGATGCCGGGAACACTGAAGCTTTCTTT
TRBD2 - TRBJ2-7 TRBV2 CATSKGGSGTTYEQYF TGTGCCACCTCAAAGGGGGGTAGCGGGACGACCTACGAGCAGTACTTC
TRBD2 - TRBJ2-3 TRBV28 CASHLAGVATDTQYF TGTGCCAGCCATCTAGCGGGAGTTGCCACAGATACGCAGTATTTT
- - TRBJ2-7 TRBV10-3 CAIRDTDSYEQYF TGTGCCATCAGGGATACTGACTCCTACGAGCAGTACTTC
TRBD2 few TRBJ2-7 TRBV28 CASSIGGKSSYEQYF TGTGCCAGCTCCATCGGGGGGAAGAGCTCCTACGAGCAGTACTTC
- - TRBJ1-4 TRBV7-6 CASSLAGRATNEKLFF TGTGCCAGCAGCTTAGCGGGGCGGGCAACTAATGAAAAACTGTTTTTT
- - TRBJ2-5 TRBV10-2 CASCAVQETQYF TGCGCCAGCTGCGCAGTCCAAGAGACCCAGTACTTC
TRBD2 - TRBJ2-1 TRBV14 CASSALAGNIYEQFF TGTGCCAGCAGCGCCCTAGCGGGAAATATCTATGAGCAGTTCTTC
TRBD2 - TRBJ2-7 TRBV6-1 CASSEFLAGGEQYF TGTGCCAGCAGTGAATTTCTAGCGGGAGGCGAGCAGTACTTC
- medium-sized TRBJ1-5 TRBV19 CASSEGTASNQPQHF TGTGCCAGTAGTGAGGGGACTGCTAGCAATCAGCCCCAGCATTTT
TRBD2 - TRBJ2-7 TRBV7-8 CASSLGPGGGYEQYF TGTGCCAGCAGCTTAGGTCCGGGGGGTGGCTACGAGCAGTACTTC
- medium-sized TRBJ2-3 TRBV14 CASSQGARSDTQYF TGTGCCAGCAGCCAGGGGGCGCGGAGTGATACGCAGTATTTT
TRBD1 - TRBJ2-7 TRBV27 CASSISGTGGSKQYF TGTGCCAGCAGTATATCCGGGACAGGGGGTAGTAAGCAGTACTTC
TRBD2 few TRBJ2-3 TRBV27 CASSSRGLAGGQDTQYF TGTGCCAGCAGTTCAAGGGGACTAGCGGGAGGACAAGATACGCAGTATTTT
- - TRBJ2-1 TRBV29-1 CSVEGLGTPSSYNEQFF TGCAGCGTTGAAGGACTGGGGACCCCTAGCTCCTACAATGAGCAGTTCTTC
- once TRBJ2-3 TRBV28 CASKGNSQDTQYF TGTGCCAGCAAAGGGAACTCCCAAGATACGCAGTATTTT
- - TRBJ2-3 TRBV5-5 CASTFPQGGRTDTQYF TGTGCCAGCACCTTTCCACAGGGGGGGAGAACAGATACGCAGTATTTT
TRBD1 - TRBJ2-2 TRBV6-5 CASSYTLTRQGGELFF TGTGCCAGCAGTTACACCCTTACCCGACAGGGCGGGGAGCTGTTTTTT
- - TRBJ1-4 TRBV27 CASSLSGAVWSEKLFF TGTGCCAGCAGTTTATCGGGTGCGGTTTGGAGTGAAAAACTGTTTTTT
- few TRBJ1-3 TRBV7-8 CASSLAQGAGNTIYF TGTGCCAGCAGCTTAGCACAGGGAGCTGGAAACACCATATATTTT
TRBD1 - TRBJ2-2 TRBV10-3 CAISPTGGNGELFF TGTGCCATCAGCCCGACAGGGGGGAACGGGGAGCTGTTTTTT
- - TRBJ2-3 TRBV11-3 CASSLEGVSTDTQYF TGTGCCAGCAGCTTAGAAGGTGTTAGCACAGATACGCAGTATTTT
TRBD2 - TRBJ2-2 TRBV10-3 CAISEVVAGANTGELFF TGTGCCATCAGTGAGGTAGTAGCGGGCGCGAACACCGGGGAGCTGTTTTTT
- - TRBJ2-4 TRBV15 CATSRGDAGQPKNIQYF TGTGCCACCAGCAGAGGGGATGCGGGACAACCCAAAAACATTCAGTACTTC
- few TRBJ2-3 TRBV30 CAWTGPGLTDTQYF TGTGCCTGGACGGGACCTGGACTCACAGATACGCAGTATTTT
- - TRBJ1-1 TRBV30 CAWMTTEAFF TGTGCCTGGATGACCACTGAAGCTTTCTTT
TRBD2 - TRBJ2-3 TRBV4-2 CASSQDSSGVSTDTQYF TGTGCCAGCAGCCAAGATTCAAGCGGGGTTAGCACAGATACGCAGTATTTT
TRBD1 - TRBJ1-5 TRBV6-5 CASKKTGGSNQPQHF TGTGCCAGCAAAAAGACAGGGGGCAGCAATCAGCCCCAGCATTTT
- few TRBJ1-1 TRBV5-1 CASSSAIEAFF TGCGCCAGCAGCTCGGCCATTGAAGCTTTCTTT
- once TRBJ1-4 TRBV5-1 CASSAGHSSTNEKLFF TGCGCCAGCAGCGCGGGACACTCCTCAACTAATGAAAAACTGTTTTTT
- few TRBJ1-2 TRBV2 CASMRSIQGYYTF TGTGCCAGCATGCGATCAATCCAGGGATACTACACCTTC
TRBD1 - TRBJ1-1 TRBV7-9 CASSRGDRGAFF TGTGCCAGCAGTCGAGGGGACAGGGGAGCTTTCTTT